The 16 T cell receptor beta chains reported below all come from one sample, sequenced in a study of shared clonotypes between healthy human individuals. Assay used: immunoSEQ multiplex PCR; TCRdb lists only in-frame clones, some missing. The sample has over a million clones, roughly 96% seen once. Input material: naive CD4+ T cells sorted from blood. Stated subset: CD45RA+ positively selected. The source is a man aged 25 to 40 in good health.

V and J are TRBV7-9 and TRBJ2-5; D may be TRBD1 or TRBD2 (5 bases each). With 3 bases removed from V and 5 bases from J, the gap between germline ends came to 10 bases. CDR1 SEHNR and CDR2 FQNEAQ come from the germline V gene (reference sequence). The CDR3 is made up of 13 amino acids. CDR3 sequence reads: CASSLKGTETQYF. CDR3 DNA sequence: TGTGCCAGCAGCTTGAAGGGGACGGAGACCCAGTACTTC.

The V gene is TRBV27, the J gene TRBJ2-7; possibly TRBD1 for D (6 bases). This CDR3 contains 15 residues. V shed 5 bases and J shed 3 bases, with 17 bases lying between them. From germline, CDR1 is MNHEY and CDR2 SMNVEV (reference sequence). The CDR3 bases are TGTGCCAGCAGTGTTACAGGGTTAAATCGCTACGAGCAGTACTTC. It is translated as CASSVTGLNRYEQYF.

Concerning this clone itself: The same CDR3 arises from other DNA sequences in this sample as well. This rearrangement joins TRBV9 to TRBJ2-2; 10 nucleotides agree with TRBD2. Germline V gene data show CDR1 as SGDLS and CDR2 as YYNGEE. The CDR3 sequence is 16 residues long. V shed 4 bases and J 5 bases; nucleotides not matched to a gene: 8. This CDR3 is CASSPRLAGVTGELFF. CDR3 in DNA: TGTGCCAGCAGCCCTCGGCTAGCGGGAGTTACCGGGGAGCTGTTTTTT.

This chain joins TRBV5-6 and TRBJ2-5, with D unresolved. V was clipped by 3 bases and J by 2 bases, with 20 bases between them. The CDR3 has 17 residues. Looked up from germline, CDR1 is SGHDT and CDR2 is YYEEEE. DNA for the CDR3: TGTGCCAGCAGCTCCTATTACAGAGACCCTCTACAAGAGACCCAGTACTTC. Its translation is CASSSYYRDPLQETQYF.

A note on this clone: Other nucleotide sequences in the sample specify the same CDR3. J is TRBJ1-5 and V is TRBV10-3; the D gene is possibly TRBD1 (5 bases). This CDR3 comprises 13 residues. Between the trimmed V and J ends, which lost 6 bases and 1 base, there was a span of 7 bases. Germline V CDR1 and CDR2: ENHRY, SYGVKD. This CDR3 reads CAISGGSNQPQHF. CDR3 nucleotide sequence: TGTGCCATCAGCGGGGGGAGCAATCAGCCCCAGCATTTT.

This chain uses TRBV9 with TRBJ1-4; maybe TRBD1 (6 bases). The germline V gene encodes CDR1 SGDLS and CDR2 YYNGEE. Trimming removed 4 bases from V and 2 bases from J, with 12 bases in between. CDR3 length: 15 residues. The CDR3 coding sequence is TGTGCCAGCAGCCGCACAGGGACGACTAATGAAAAACTGTTTTTT. Its protein product is CASSRTGTTNEKLFF.

V usage is TRBV28 and J usage is TRBJ1-1; the match to TRBD1 covers 7 bases. V lost 6 bases to trimming and J lost 6 bases; unmatched junction nucleotides: 13. This CDR3 is 15 amino acids long. Per the germline V gene, CDR1 is MDHEN and CDR2 is SYDVKM. The CDR3 DNA follows: TGTGCCAGCAGCTCGACAGGGCCGGCGGAGGCTGAAGCTTTCTTT. Encoded protein: CASSSTGPAEAEAFF.

J is TRBJ1-1 and V is TRBV10-2, with D possibly being TRBD1 (6 bases). The V and J ends lost 8 bases and 1 base respectively, with 17 bases between them. This CDR3 has 15 residues. The germline V gene encodes CDR1 WSHSY and CDR2 SAAADI. The CDR3, as DNA: TGCGCCAGCGGGGGAGGGGGACGCGGGAACACTGAAGCTTTCTTT. Residues: CASGGGGRGNTEAFF.

V is TRBV19 and J is TRBJ2-6; tentative D call: TRBD2 (5 bases). From germline, CDR1 is LNHDA and CDR2 SQIVND (reference sequence). V dropped 5 bases and J dropped 5 bases, with 16 bases sitting between them. This CDR3 has 16 residues. CDR3 protein: CASSPPPGKRANVLTF. In nucleotides, the CDR3 is TGTGCCAGTAGTCCCCCCCCCGGGAAAAGGGCCAACGTCCTGACTTTC.

The V call is TRBV18, the J call TRBJ2-5; D gene uncertain. V lost 1 base and J lost 1, with 7 bases in between. Germline CDR1 KGHSH, CDR2 LQKENI. The CDR3 totals 14 residues. Written as DNA, the CDR3 is TGTGCCAGCTCACCACTCAACGCCCAAGAGACCCAGTACTTC. Translated, it gives CASSPLNAQETQYF. The full variable domain, rest sourced from reference TRBV18 and TRBJ2-5, is NAGVMQNPRHLVRRRGQEARLRCSPMKGHSHVYWYRQLPEEGLKFMVYLQKENIIDESGMPKERFSAEFPKEGPSILRIQQVVRGDSAAYFCASSPLNAQETQYFGPGTRLLVL.

V gene TRBV7-9 combines with J gene TRBJ2-7; D is possibly TRBD2 (7 bases). V shed 3 bases and J shed 2 bases, with 14 bases lying between them. The CDR3 is 15 amino acids. Germline loops: CDR1 SEHNR, CDR2 FQNEAQ (reference sequence). The CDR3 bases are TGTGCCAGCAGCTTGGGCAGGGGAGGGCCCTACGAGCAGTACTTC. Protein: CASSLGRGGPYEQYF. Variable domain in full (rest from reference TRBV7-9 and TRBJ2-7): DTGVSQNPRHKITKRGQNVTFRCDPISEHNRLYWYRQTLGQGPEFLTYFQNEAQLEKSRLLSDRFSAERPKGSFSTLEIQRTEQGDSAMYLCASSLGRGGPYEQYFGPGTRLTVT.

The chain couples TRBV7-2 to TRBJ1-5; no clear D gene. V shed 1 base and J shed 3 bases, with 10 bases lying between them. Germline CDR1 is SGHTA and CDR2 is FQGNSA. The CDR3 contains 15 residues. This chain's CDR3 is CASSLVGQYNQPQHF. The DNA of the CDR3 is TGTGCCAGCAGCTTAGTAGGGCAATACAATCAGCCCCAGCATTTT.

The chain recombines TRBV7-9 with TRBJ2-7; either TRBD1 or TRBD2 may fit D (6 bases each). V gave up 5 bases and J gave up 0 bases, with 11 bases separating them. CDR1 is SEHNR and CDR2 is FQNEAQ in the germline V gene (reference sequence). The CDR3 contains 14 residues. The DNA of the CDR3 is TGTGCCAGCAGCCGGGGGCATGGCTCCTACGAGCAGTACTTC. Its translation: CASSRGHGSYEQYF.

This sequence joins TRBV6-1 and TRBJ1-5; D not certain. CDR1 and CDR2 (germline): MNHNS, SASEGT. The CDR3 has 14 amino acids. Trimming took 6 bases from V and 0 from J, leaving 9 bases between them. The DNA of the CDR3 is TGTGCCAGCAGCGATCAGTATAGCAATCAGCCCCAGCATTTT. It encodes CASSDQYSNQPQHF.

The V gene is TRBV18, the J gene TRBJ1-4, with TRBD1 as a possible D gene (6 bases). The V end was cut by 5 bases, the J end by 4 bases, with 11 bases between. In germline, CDR1 is KGHSH, CDR2 LQKENI. The CDR3 extends over 14 amino acids. The CDR3 here is CASSSDRRNEKLFF. As DNA, the CDR3 is TGTGCCAGCTCATCCGACAGGCGTAATGAAAAACTGTTTTTT.

This chain uses TRBV21-1 with TRBJ2-3; the table's D call, TRBD1, was not checked against the DNA. TRBV21-1 is classified as a pseudogene. The CDR3 is made up of 17 amino acids. CDR3 in DNA: TGTGCCAGCAGCAAAGCCCAACAGGGTCCAATAGCAGATACGCAGTATTTT. Translating it yields CASSKAQQGPIADTQYF.